Shown below are 4 T cell receptor beta chains from a single sample sequenced in a study of CD8 T cells in ankylosing spondylitis. From the 5' RACE reads, TCRdb called clonotypes with MiXCR, one entry per CDR3 protein. Seen here are around 250,000 distinct CDR3 sequences, over 30% observed once, and the top ten hold about 4.2%. The sample consisted of blood, either unsorted or a sorted T cell fraction (not recorded which). The receptors originated from a male donor with ankylosing spondylitis or in good health (not recorded which).

For this clonotype: Its ends do not fully match the called genes, so a read error is possible. J is TRBJ1-5 and V is TRBV20-1; 9 nucleotides align to TRBD1. The CDR3 totals 16 residues. Germline CDR1 DFQATT, CDR2 SNEGSKA (reference sequence). CDR3 protein: CCARGTGMASNQPQHF. CDR3 DNA: TGCTGTGCTAGAGGGACAGGGATGGCGAGCAATCAGCCCCAGCATTTT.

The J gene is TRBJ2-3, the V gene TRBV6-1; 10 bases fit TRBD2. Germline CDR1 reads MNHNS; CDR2 reads SASEGT. V trimming: 5 bases; J trimming: 1 base; junction bases outside the gene matches: 3. CDR3 length: 15 residues. DNA for the CDR3: TGTGCCAGCAGTCCACTAGCGGGACGCACAGATACGCAGTATTTT. Its translation is CASSPLAGRTDTQYF.

In DNA, the CDR3 is TGTGCCAGCAGCCCTCAAGACAGGGCCCACGAGCAGTACTTC. It translates to CASSPQDRAHEQYF. The chain links TRBV12-3 or TRBV12-4 to TRBJ2-7, with 7 positions matching TRBD1. V trimming: 6 bases; J trimming: 5 bases; junction bases outside the gene matches: 10. CDR3 length: 14 residues.

The genes are TRBV29-1 and TRBJ2-2; no clear D. The length of the CDR3 is 12 residues. V gave up 7 bases and J gave up 0 bases, with 6 bases separating them. Germline CDR1 reads SQVTM; CDR2 reads ANQGSEA. In DNA, the CDR3 is TGCAGCGGGACCTCGAACACCGGGGAGCTGTTTTTT. This codes for CSGTSNTGELFF.